This TCR beta chain was sequenced for a study of blood T cell repertoires in COVID-19. Sequencing used immunoSEQ multiplex PCR; TCRdb keeps in-frame clones, though not all of them. The sample contains some 190,000 clones, roughly three quarters of which appear only once. The germline V and J ends were trimmed by 5 bases and 7 bases, with 15 bases remaining between them. The length of the CDR3 is 14 residues. Germline V gene sequence: CDR1 SGHNT, CDR2 YENEEA. The TCR was taken from a man aged 55 to 70 who had been exposed to COVID-19. Source material: PBMCs or T cells enriched from blood (not recorded which). This sequence joins TRBV11-3 and TRBJ2-1, with a tentative D call TRBD2 (6 bases). CDR3 amino acids: CASSRSGVGNEQFF. CDR3 nucleotides: TGTGCCAGCAGCCGTAGCGGAGTGGGGAATGAGCAGTTCTTC.